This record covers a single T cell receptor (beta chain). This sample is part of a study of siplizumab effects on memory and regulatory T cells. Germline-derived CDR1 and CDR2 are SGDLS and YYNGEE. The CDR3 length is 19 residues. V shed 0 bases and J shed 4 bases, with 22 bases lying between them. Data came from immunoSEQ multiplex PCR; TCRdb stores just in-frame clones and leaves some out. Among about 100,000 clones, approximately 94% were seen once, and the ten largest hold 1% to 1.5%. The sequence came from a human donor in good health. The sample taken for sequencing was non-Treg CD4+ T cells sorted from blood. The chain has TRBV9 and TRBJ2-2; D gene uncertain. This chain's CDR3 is CASSVEVFPRMWGTGELFF. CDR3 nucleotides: TGTGCCAGCAGCGTAGAAGTCTTCCCGCGGATGTGGGGCACCGGGGAGCTGTTTTTT.